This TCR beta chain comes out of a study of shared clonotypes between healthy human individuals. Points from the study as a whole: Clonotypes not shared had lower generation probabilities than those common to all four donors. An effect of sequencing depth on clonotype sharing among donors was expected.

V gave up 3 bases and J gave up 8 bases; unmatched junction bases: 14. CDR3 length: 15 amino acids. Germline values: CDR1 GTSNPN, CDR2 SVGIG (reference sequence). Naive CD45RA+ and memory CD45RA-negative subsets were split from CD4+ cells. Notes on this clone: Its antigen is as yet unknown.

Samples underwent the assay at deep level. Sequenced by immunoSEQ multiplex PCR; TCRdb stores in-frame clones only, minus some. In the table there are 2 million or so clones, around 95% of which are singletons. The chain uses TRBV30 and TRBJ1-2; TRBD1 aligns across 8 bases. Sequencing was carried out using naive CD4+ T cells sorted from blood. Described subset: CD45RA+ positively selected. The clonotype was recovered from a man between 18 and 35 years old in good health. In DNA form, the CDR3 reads TGTGCCTGGAGCTCGGGCAGGGGGCCTCTGGGAGGCTACACCTTC. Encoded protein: CAWSSGRGPLGGYTF. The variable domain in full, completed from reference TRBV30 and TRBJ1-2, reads SQTIHQWPATLVQPVGSPLSLECTVEGTSNPNLYWYRQAAGRGLQLLFYSVGIGQISSEVPQNLSASRPQDRQFILSSKKLLLSDSGFYLCAWSSGRGPLGGYTFGSGTRLTVV.